This TCR beta chain was sequenced during a study of OX40 agonist ivuxolimab in advanced cancers. Context from the whole study: Ivuxolimab was an agonistic, fully human IgG2 monoclonal antibody directed against OX40 (CD134), a costimulatory receptor. The purpose of peripheral TCRbeta sequencing was to test whether ivuxolimab changed TCR sequence diversity and led to clonal T-cell expansion. Three dose-escalation patients achieved partial responses, one with hepatocellular carcinoma and two with cutaneous melanoma. Patients were allowed to have had prior anti-PD-1, anti-PD-L1 or anti-CTLA-4 therapy, and more than 30% of the dose-escalation patients had previously received checkpoint inhibitors. The paper reports the monotherapy dose-escalation portion (N of about 47 patients) of the phase I ivuxolimab trial. A male proportion of 82.7% and a mean age of about 60 years, ranging from roughly 23 to 80, were recorded for the dose-escalation cohort. Intravenous ivuxolimab was administered to patients every 2 weeks at six dose levels: 0.01, 0.1, 0.3, 1.5, 3 and 10 mg/kg. Of the roughly 50 dose-escalation patients, hepatocellular carcinoma was present in 19, melanoma in approximately 15, renal cell carcinoma in 9 and head and neck cancer in 9.

Overall results and qualifications from the work: Antigen specificity was not determined for the clonally expanded peripheral T cells. After ivuxolimab, CD8+ T cells had more expanded clones than CD4+ T cells on average. Low levels of normalized T-cell clonal expansion were also seen in some patients who did not respond. In the 0.1-3.0 mg/kg groups, partial responders had among the lowest normalized peripheral clonal expansion, particularly in CD8+ T cells. Clonal expansion of both CD4+ and CD8+ blood T cells was observed from baseline to week 6 at doses 0.1 to 3.0 mg/kg.

V is pruned by 4 bases and J by 6 bases, leaving 19 bases of the junction without a gene match. CDR1 SGHTA and CDR2 FQGNSA are derived from the germline V gene. Counted from cysteine to phenylalanine, this CDR3 has 18 amino acids. CDR3 DNA is the only sequence kept; it has 54 bases, read in frame from the first base. Genomic DNA was isolated from the sorted cells so that the TCRbeta CDR3 region could be sequenced. The immunoSEQ Assay was used to sequence the TCRbeta CDR3 regions. Sourced from immuneACCESS, this table was stored by TCRdb with only in-frame sequences that have V and J called. A share of the clones is absent; for the studies checked, an unresolved V gene accounts for under half, and the remainder has no known explanation. For this sample there are 60,000 to 85,000 clones; more than 75% appear just once. Together, the top ten hold over 0.75% of the sample. This clone occurred once. It lacks a known antigen. No per-base quality is available; no much larger clone lies one base away.

Patients with autoimmune disease history or receiving systemic immunosuppression were excluded from the trial. Peripheral blood for TCR sequencing was drawn from every dose cohort at baseline, at cycle 4 day 1 and at cycle 7 day 1. The samples were taken from a phase I, first-in-human, multicenter, open-label dose-escalation trial of ivuxolimab. The trial enrolled adults with locally advanced or metastatic head and neck squamous cell, hepatocellular, melanoma or renal cell carcinoma. CD4+ and CD8+ T cells were sorted separately from peripheral blood before TCR sequencing. The source of this sequence is an adult with an advanced solid tumor such as melanoma, head and neck, liver or kidney cancer. The V gene is TRBV7-2 and the J gene is TRBJ2-7, with 9 bases matching TRBD2. Sequencing used CD4+ or CD8+ T cells sorted from blood, obtained in a trial of the OX40 agonist ivuxolimab. The nucleotide sequence is given as TGTGCCAGCAGCTCCACCTGGGTTGCGGGAGGGCCACTCCGCGAGCAGTACTTC. Translated, it reads CASSSTWVAGGPLREQYF. When the CDR3 is completed using the reference TRBV7-2 and TRBJ2-7 genes on either side, the full variable domain is GAGVSQSPSNKVTEKGKDVELRCDPISGHTALYWYRQSLGQGLEFLIYFQGNSAPDKSGLPSDRFSAERTGGSVSTLTIQRTQQEDSAVYLCASSSTWVAGGPLREQYFGPGTRLTVT.